One sample yielded the 32 T cell receptor beta chains listed below, sequenced in a study of blood T cell repertoires in COVID-19. Data came from immunoSEQ multiplex PCR; TCRdb stores just in-frame clones and leaves some out. This table holds fewer than 10,000 clones, about four fifths found once. Sequencing was carried out using peripheral blood. The receptors shown here come from a human donor in a cohort sampled during active COVID-19.

This clone occurred a few times. The J gene is TRBJ1-1, the V gene TRBV13; TRBD1 matches at 9 bases. Germline CDR1 PRHDT, CDR2 FYEKMQ (reference sequence). The junction had 1 base not matched to a gene; V was cut back by 5 bases and J by 3 bases. The CDR3 loop spans 13 amino acids. CDR3 residues: CASSGDRDTEAFF. CDR3 DNA: TGTGCCAGCAGCGGGGACAGGGACACTGAAGCTTTCTTT.

V gene TRBV5-1 combines with J gene TRBJ2-2, with TRBD2 matching over 13 bases. The trim removed 4 bases at V and 6 bases at J, leaving 9 bases unmatched. Germline-derived CDR1 and CDR2 are SGHRS and YFSETQ. This CDR3 has 17 amino acids. The CDR3 reads CASSLGLAGDLAGELFF. The CDR3 region has the DNA TGCGCCAGCAGCCTCGGACTAGCGGGAGACCTAGCCGGGGAGCTGTTTTTT.

The chain recombines TRBV2 with TRBJ2-1; a possible D gene is TRBD2 (5 bases). The CDR3 runs 14 residues. The V end was cut by 8 bases, the J end by 0 bases, with 11 bases between. The germline gives CDR1 SNHLY, CDR2 FYNNEI. CDR3 DNA: TGTGCCAGCGGACTCTTAGACTCCTACAATGAGCAGTTCTTC. Encoded protein: CASGLLDSYNEQFF.

This clone was observed a few times. The chain joins TRBV5-3 to TRBJ1-4; unclear D gene. TRBV5-3 falls under the ORF class, with uncertain function. CDR3 length: 12 residues. Trimming cost V 6 bases and J 8 bases, with 11 bases left between them. In DNA form, the CDR3 reads TGTGCCAGAAACGGCCGGGAAGAAAAACTGTTTTTT. It is translated as CARNGREEKLFF.

J is TRBJ2-1 and V is TRBV2; D is possibly TRBD1 (5 bases). Trimming removed 1 base from V and 7 bases from J, with 14 bases in between. In germline, CDR1 is SNHLY, CDR2 FYNNEI. The CDR3 loop spans 15 amino acids. Here the CDR3 reads CASSEGGQGRNEQFF. CDR3 coding DNA: TGTGCCAGCAGTGAAGGAGGCCAGGGAAGGAATGAGCAGTTCTTC.

The chain links TRBV6-5 to TRBJ2-1, with 10 bases identical to TRBD2. The V segment lost 4 bases and the J segment 7 bases; nucleotides outside the gene matches: 7. The V gene's germline CDR1 is MNHEY and CDR2 SVGAGI. This CDR3 comprises 15 residues. CDR3 loop: CASSSPSGGTNEQFF. CDR3 DNA: TGTGCCAGCAGTTCACCTAGCGGGGGAACGAATGAGCAGTTCTTC.

The rearrangement joins TRBV6-5 to TRBJ1-6, with 8 positions matching TRBD1. V gave up 4 bases and J gave up 7 bases; unmatched junction bases: 6. Germline V gene sequence: CDR1 MNHEY, CDR2 SVGAGI. This CDR3 comprises 15 residues. The CDR3 loop reads CASSFAGGGNSPLHF. The CDR3 DNA is TGTGCCAGCAGTTTCGCAGGGGGCGGGAATTCACCCCTCCACTTT.

The gene calls are TRBV28 and TRBJ2-6, with TRBD1 as a possible D gene (7 bases). Trimming took 8 bases from V and 4 from J, leaving 12 bases between them. CDR3 size: 14 residues. The V gene's germline CDR1 is MDHEN and CDR2 SYDVKM. The CDR3 DNA sequence: TGTGCCAGCCAGACAGGGAGGGGGGCCAACGTCCTGACTTTC. As protein: CASQTGRGANVLTF.

The chain carries TRBV20-1 and TRBJ1-5; 7 nucleotides agree with TRBD1. CDR1 is DFQATT and CDR2 is SNEGSKA in the germline V gene (reference sequence). The J segment lost 6 bases and the V segment lost 6 bases, leaving 14 bases of the junction unmatched. This CDR3 contains 15 residues. The CDR3 protein is CSASTGENAGQPQHF. The CDR3 DNA sequence: TGCAGTGCCAGTACAGGGGAGAATGCTGGTCAGCCCCAGCATTTT.

V usage is TRBV18 and J usage is TRBJ1-1; the D gene is possibly TRBD1 (5 bases). The germline gives CDR1 KGHSH, CDR2 LQKENI. With 3 bases removed from V and 1 base from J, the gap between germline ends came to 6 bases. The CDR3 consists of 13 residues. This CDR3 is CASSPQGNTEAFF. Here the CDR3 DNA reads TGTGCCAGCTCACCCCAGGGGAACACTGAAGCTTTCTTT.

The chain links TRBV6-2 or TRBV6-3 to TRBJ1-6; maybe TRBD1 (6 bases). Trimming removed 6 bases at V and 0 bases at J, with 12 bases between. Per germline, CDR1 MNHEY and CDR2 SVGEGT. This CDR3 has 16 residues. CDR3 loop: CASSRTESSYNSPLHF. DNA for the CDR3: TGTGCCAGCAGCCGGACAGAGAGCTCCTATAATTCACCCCTCCACTTT.

This clone was recorded only once. This chain uses TRBV5-1 with TRBJ2-7; 7 nucleotides match TRBD1. V lost 6 bases and J lost 3; bases outside the gene matches: 12. CDR3 length equals 15 residues. Germline CDR1 is SGHRS and CDR2 is YFSETQ. The CDR3: CASTPFPGTDYEQYF. In nucleotides, the CDR3 is TGCGCCAGCACCCCCTTCCCCGGGACAGACTACGAGCAGTACTTC.

This chain links TRBV5-5 with TRBJ1-1; no clear D. This CDR3 comprises 13 residues. The V and J ends lost 2 bases and 0 bases respectively, with 5 bases between them. Germline V gives CDR1 SGHKS, CDR2 YYEKEE (reference sequence). The CDR3 DNA sequence: TGTGCCAGCAGCTTAGGAGTGAACACTGAAGCTTTCTTT. Encoded protein: CASSLGVNTEAFF.

This sequence joins TRBV27 and TRBJ2-1; 10 bases map to TRBD2. CDR1 and CDR2 (germline): MNHEY, SMNVEV (reference sequence). J was trimmed by 0 bases and V by 7 bases; bases with no gene match: 3. The CDR3 contains 15 residues. The chain's CDR3 is CASKLAGSSYNEQFF. CDR3 nucleotide sequence: TGTGCCAGCAAACTAGCGGGGAGCTCCTACAATGAGCAGTTCTTC.

This sequence joins TRBV6-2 or TRBV6-3 and TRBJ1-1, with TRBD1 matching 10 bases. V shed 0 bases and J 7 bases; nucleotides not matched to a gene: 14. The germline CDR1 and CDR2 sequences are MNHEY and SVGEGT. This CDR3 is built from 18 residues. CDR3 in amino acids: CASSYSIVGDRGFGEAFF. CDR3 nucleotides: TGTGCCAGCAGTTACTCTATAGTAGGGGACAGGGGATTTGGTGAAGCTTTCTTT.

The CDR3 loop reads CASSLGRRQQETQYF. DNA of the CDR3: TGTGCCAGCAGCTTAGGGCGGCGTCAGCAAGAGACCCAGTACTTC. The V gene is TRBV11-2, the J gene TRBJ2-5; D gene unclear. Germline CDR1 reads SGHAT; CDR2 reads FQNNGV. The CDR3 extends over 15 amino acids. Trimming shortened V by 1 base and J by 2 bases, and 11 bases separated the two germline ends.

The V and J genes are TRBV3-1 (or the pseudogene TRBV3-2) and TRBJ2-1, with D possibly TRBD1 on 6 matching bases. The germline gives CDR1 LGHDT, CDR2 YNNKEL (reference sequence). The V end was cut by 0 bases, the J end by 0 bases, with 15 bases between. The CDR3 extends over 18 amino acids. The CDR3 here is CASSQEEGVGTSYNEQFF. DNA of the CDR3: TGTGCCAGCAGCCAAGAAGAGGGGGTGGGTACCTCCTACAATGAGCAGTTCTTC.

This clone was seen just once. This chain uses TRBV2 with TRBJ1-2, with D possibly TRBD1 on 6 matching bases. Germline CDR1 and CDR2: SNHLY and FYNNEI. The CDR3 is 13 residues long. V gave up 5 bases and J gave up 7 bases, with 14 bases separating them. The CDR3 spells CASSIQGFFGYTF. CDR3 sequence (DNA): TGTGCCAGCAGTATACAGGGTTTTTTTGGCTACACCTTC.

This clone was detected a few times. The chain joins TRBV6-5 to TRBJ2-1, with 7 bases that match TRBD2. With V trimmed by 5 bases and J by 8 bases, 9 bases remained unmatched. Per the germline V gene, CDR1 is MNHEY and CDR2 is SVGAGI. This CDR3 is built from 14 residues. CDR3 bases: TGTGCCAGCAGTCGCCGACTAGCCGCGGATGAGCAGTTCTTC. This gives the protein CASSRRLAADEQFF.

The CDR3 sequence is CASTPASGYTDTQYF. CDR3 bases: TGTGCCAGCACTCCAGCTAGCGGGTACACAGATACGCAGTATTTT. The chain carries TRBV2 and TRBJ2-3; 8 bases agree with TRBD2. With 7 bases clipped from V and 2 bases from J, the junction kept 8 bases outside the gene matches. The CDR3 is 15 residues long. Germline assignment: CDR1 SNHLY and CDR2 FYNNEI.

V is TRBV7-9 and J is TRBJ2-5; D is ambiguous. V lost 0 bases, J lost 4 bases, and 12 bases lay in between. The CDR3 sequence is 15 residues long. Germline loops: CDR1 SEHNR, CDR2 FQNEAQ (reference sequence). CDR3 in DNA: TGTGCCAGCAGCTTAGCGCGTAGCATCGGAGAGACCCAGTACTTC. Protein product: CASSLARSIGETQYF.

This clone is a singleton in its sample. The chain employs TRBV19 and TRBJ2-1; 12 positions match TRBD2. The J segment lost 2 bases and the V segment lost 1 base, leaving 6 bases of the junction unmatched. The CDR3 has 18 amino acids. CDR1 LNHDA and CDR2 SQIVND come from the germline V gene (reference sequence). Here the CDR3 reads CASSIGLAGVITYNEQFF. In nucleotides, the CDR3 is TGTGCCAGTAGTATAGGACTAGCGGGGGTGATTACCTACAATGAGCAGTTCTTC.

This clone came up once. J is TRBJ1-2 and V is TRBV7-8, with D possibly matching TRBD1 (6 bases). The CDR3 totals 13 residues. CDR1 and CDR2 (germline): SGHVS, FQNEAQ. Trimming took 3 bases from V and 3 from J, leaving 8 bases between them. CDR3 region: CASSLGADYGYTF. CDR3 nucleotides: TGTGCCAGCAGCTTGGGGGCTGACTATGGCTACACCTTC. Full variable domain (outside the CDR3, taken from reference TRBV7-8 and TRBJ1-2): GAGVSQSPRYKVAKRGQDVALRCDPISGHVSLFWYQQALGQGPEFLTYFQNEAQLDKSGLPSDRFFAERPEGSVSTLKIQRTQQEDSAVYLCASSLGADYGYTFGSGTRLTVV.

This sequence joins TRBV4-1 and TRBJ2-1; 7 bases fit TRBD2. Germline loops: CDR1 MGHRA, CDR2 YSYEKL. This CDR3 spans 15 amino acids. Trimming at V came to 4 bases and at J to 9 bases, leaving 12 bases not matched to a gene. The CDR3 sequence is CASSPGLGGVSEQFF. As DNA, the CDR3 is TGCGCCAGCAGCCCCGGACTGGGGGGGGTGAGTGAGCAGTTCTTC.

This clone was recorded once. The gene calls are TRBV2 and TRBJ1-1; D is unresolved. CDR3 length equals 13 residues. Trimming shortened V by 11 bases and J by 1 base, and 14 bases separated the two germline ends. Germline V gene data show CDR1 as SNHLY and CDR2 as FYNNEI. The CDR3 spells CAQSYAENTEAFF. CDR3 nucleotides: TGTGCCCAAAGTTACGCAGAGAACACTGAAGCTTTCTTT.

The chain joins TRBV5-1 to TRBJ2-1; the match to TRBD2 covers 7 bases. Germline trimming cut 3 bases from V and 10 bases from J; bases unmatched to any gene: 13. In germline, CDR1 is SGHRS, CDR2 YFSETQ. The CDR3 contains 15 residues. The CDR3 loop reads CASSSQGGRAREQFF. The CDR3 bases are TGCGCCAGCAGCTCCCAAGGTGGGAGGGCGCGAGAGCAGTTCTTC.

The genes are TRBV5-1 and TRBJ2-3; TRBD1 matches 12 bases. Trimming cost V 1 base and J 5 bases; bases outside gene matches: 11. Germline-derived CDR1 and CDR2 are SGHRS and YFSETQ. This CDR3 comprises 18 residues. The CDR3 bases are TGCGCCAGCAGCTTGACGACCACGGGACAGGGGGCTGGAGATACGCAGTATTTT. Its protein is CASSLTTTGQGAGDTQYF.

The J gene is TRBJ2-1, the V gene TRBV6-5; TRBD2 matches at 8 bases. The ends lost 6 bases at V and 7 bases at J; junction bases unmatched: 8. The CDR3 consists of 14 residues. In germline, CDR1 is MNHEY, CDR2 SVGAGI. The CDR3 DNA reads TGTGCCAGCAGGAGCGGGGGACAACATAATGAGCAGTTCTTC. This translates into CASRSGGQHNEQFF.

The rearrangement joins TRBV21-1 to TRBJ1-5; the table gives TRBD1 as D, unverified against the DNA. TRBV21-1 is a pseudogene locus. The CDR3 is made up of 14 amino acids. The CDR3, as DNA: TGTGCCAGCGGTCGGGGACAGGGAATTCAGCCCCAGCATTTT. Encoded protein: CASGRGQGIQPQHF.

This clone was observed a single time. The rearrangement links TRBV7-9 to TRBJ2-1; 8 bases line up with TRBD1. V lost 4 bases and J lost 6; bases outside the gene matches: 11. Germline V gene sequence: CDR1 SEHNR, CDR2 FQNEAQ (reference sequence). This CDR3 is 16 amino acids long. The CDR3 sequence is CASSSPRQGPPNEQFF. CDR3 in DNA: TGTGCCAGCAGCTCGCCCCGACAGGGGCCACCCAATGAGCAGTTCTTC.

The chain has TRBV18 and TRBJ2-2, with no clear D. CDR3 length equals 16 residues. Trimming left V 3 bases short and J 4 bases short, with 15 bases between. Germline CDR1 KGHSH, CDR2 LQKENI. This chain's CDR3 is CASSPTGPQATGELFF. CDR3 bases: TGTGCCAGCTCACCTACTGGGCCCCAGGCCACCGGGGAGCTGTTTTTT.

The chain combines TRBV21-1 with TRBJ2-3; the D call in the table, TRBD2, was not verified against the DNA. TRBV21-1 is a known pseudogene. The CDR3 sequence is 20 residues long. CDR3 in amino acids: CASSKEGSGSQVGHTDTQYF. The DNA of the CDR3 is TGTGCCAGCAGCAAAGAAGGTAGCGGGAGCCAAGTGGGGCACACAGATACGCAGTATTTT.